The next 12 T cell receptor beta chains were all read from a single sample in a study of cytomegalovirus exposure and HLA in healthy donors. PCR amplification relied on 60 Vbeta primers (plus 13 Jbeta primers). Assay used: immunoSEQ multiplex PCR; TCRdb lists only in-frame clones, some missing. The sample lists about 150,000 clones; roughly four fifths were seen once. Source material: PBMCs. The receptors were gathered from a man younger than 35 in good health and CMV-seronegative.

The chain has TRBV29-1 and TRBJ2-7; TRBD2 is a possible D gene (6 bases). Germline V gene lookup returns CDR1 SQVTM and CDR2 ANQGSEA. Trimming removed 6 bases at V and 5 bases at J, with 17 bases between. This CDR3 comprises 13 residues. The CDR3 loop is CSVNGGNGDEQYF. The CDR3 DNA reads as TGCAGCGTCAATGGAGGGAACGGGGACGAGCAGTACTTC.

This clone was counted only a few times. The chain recombines TRBV6-7 with TRBJ1-5; D remains ambiguous. TRBV6-7 is an ORF, with its function uncertain. The CDR3 is 19 residues long. Trimming stripped 3 bases from V and 0 bases from J, with 21 bases between. CDR3 DNA: TGTGCCAGCAGTTATCCTACTCTGGTCTATATCTATAGCAATCAGCCCCAGCATTTT. Protein product: CASSYPTLVYIYSNQPQHF.

V gene TRBV11-2 combines with J gene TRBJ2-7, with a weak D call TRBD2 (6 bases). Trimming removed 1 base from V and 6 bases from J, with 13 bases in between. The germline V gene has CDR1 SGHAT and CDR2 FQNNGV. This CDR3 contains 14 residues. The CDR3 protein is CASSLGGVGFEQYF. For the CDR3, the DNA is TGTGCCAGCAGCTTAGGGGGGGTCGGGTTCGAGCAGTACTTC.

In DNA, the CDR3 is TGTGCCAGCAGTCGAGCGGGAGTTTTCACAGATACGCAGTATTTT. Its protein product is CASSRAGVFTDTQYF. The genes are TRBV6-5 and TRBJ2-3; 8 bases map to TRBD2. The length of the CDR3 is 15 residues. The germline V gene encodes CDR1 MNHEY and CDR2 SVGAGI. Unmatched junction bases numbered 6, after V lost 5 bases and J lost 2 bases.

The rearrangement joins TRBV18 to TRBJ2-2, with a possible D match to TRBD2 (6 bases). Between the trimmed V and J ends, which lost 3 bases and 2 bases, there was a span of 13 bases. This CDR3 has 16 residues. Germline V gene data show CDR1 as KGHSH and CDR2 as LQKENI. The CDR3 DNA reads as TGTGCCAGCTCACCGGGGCTAGCGCGCAACACCGGGGAGCTGTTTTTT. This translates into CASSPGLARNTGELFF. Drawing the rest from reference TRBV18 and TRBJ2-2, the complete variable domain is NAGVMQNPRHLVRRRGQEARLRCSPMKGHSHVYWYRQLPEEGLKFMVYLQKENIIDESGMPKERFSAEFPKEGPSILRIQQVVRGDSAAYFCASSPGLARNTGELFFGEGSRLTVL.

The genes are TRBV11-2 and TRBJ2-7, with a tentative D call TRBD2 (5 bases). V lost 5 bases and J 1 base, leaving 18 bases between the germline ends. Looked up from germline, CDR1 is SGHAT and CDR2 is FQNNGV. This CDR3 is 16 amino acids long. DNA for the CDR3: TGTGCCAGCAGCCCCAGTGGTCCATCGGGATCCTACGAGCAGTACTTC. Translated, it gives CASSPSGPSGSYEQYF.

This chain joins TRBV5-1 and TRBJ2-7; perhaps TRBD1 as D (6 bases). The CDR3 consists of 16 residues. The germline CDR1 and CDR2 sequences are SGHRS and YFSETQ. V lost 4 bases to trimming and J lost 0 bases, with 17 bases between them. In DNA form, the CDR3 reads TGCGCCAGCAGCCTCGCGCCCGGGACAACCTCCTACGAGCAGTACTTC. It translates to CASSLAPGTTSYEQYF.

This clone was seen only a few times. The rearrangement uses TRBV4-3 and TRBJ2-7; weak D call: TRBD2 (5 bases). This CDR3 spans 15 amino acids. From germline, CDR1 is LGHNA and CDR2 YSLEER. V was pared by 0 bases and J by 2 bases, with 11 bases between. The CDR3 DNA sequence: TGCGCCAGCAGCCAAGAATTGGGTAGCGCCTACGAGCAGTACTTC. This codes for CASSQELGSAYEQYF.

The chain joins TRBV2 to TRBJ2-3; 9 positions match TRBD1. Trimming removed 4 bases from V and 7 bases from J; junction bases left unmatched: 9. The CDR3 length is 15 residues. The germline CDR1 and CDR2 sequences are SNHLY and FYNNEI. This chain's CDR3 is CASSVDRGLQYTQYF. The CDR3 region has the DNA TGTGCCAGCAGTGTGGACAGGGGTCTACAATATACGCAGTATTTT. Full variable domain (outside the CDR3, taken from reference TRBV2 and TRBJ2-3): EPEVTQTPSHQVTQMGQEVILRCVPISNHLYFYWYRQILGQKVEFLVSFYNNEISEKSEIFDDQFSVERPDGSNFTLKIRSTKLEDSAMYFCASSVDRGLQYTQYFGPGTRLTVL.

The chain employs TRBV4-3 and TRBJ2-2; TRBD2 aligns across 9 bases. Looked up from germline, CDR1 is LGHNA and CDR2 is YSLEER. The CDR3 is made up of 19 amino acids. V was pared by 3 bases and J by 6 bases, with 17 bases of the junction left unmatched. As DNA, the CDR3 is TGCGCCAGCAGCCAGATGGGGGTTAGAATAGCGGGAGACCCCGGGGAGCTGTTTTTT. It codes for CASSQMGVRIAGDPGELFF.

This chain joins TRBV7-9 and TRBJ2-7, with 7 bases identical to TRBD1. J lost 7 bases, V lost 6 bases, and 6 bases had no gene match. Germline CDR1 and CDR2: SEHNR and FQNEAQ (reference sequence). The CDR3 sequence is 12 residues long. The CDR3 reads CASSKTGNEQYF. CDR3 nucleotide sequence: TGTGCCAGCAGTAAGACAGGGAATGAGCAGTACTTC.

The chain carries TRBV18 and TRBJ1-2; the D is unclear. The CDR3 has 15 residues. CDR1 and CDR2 (germline): KGHSH, LQKENI. V lost 2 bases and J lost 3, with 13 bases in between. The CDR3 loop is CASSPSGEGYYGYTF. Here the CDR3 DNA reads TGTGCCAGCTCACCATCGGGAGAGGGCTACTATGGCTACACCTTC. The full variable domain, in which reference TRBV18 and TRBJ1-2 provide the parts outside the CDR3, is NAGVMQNPRHLVRRRGQEARLRCSPMKGHSHVYWYRQLPEEGLKFMVYLQKENIIDESGMPKERFSAEFPKEGPSILRIQQVVRGDSAAYFCASSPSGEGYYGYTFGSGTRLTVV.